This T cell receptor beta chain originates from a study of CD8 T cells in Susac syndrome. Whole-study results and caveats: It was acknowledged in the study that its TCR sequencing and HLA analysis involved a relatively small number of individuals.

CDR3 size: 15 residues. Germline V gene lookup returns CDR1 LNHDA and CDR2 SQIVND (reference sequence). Trimming cost V 3 bases and J 8 bases, with 17 bases left between them. In regard to this clonotype: Antigen specificity is unknown.

Reverse transcription of about 0.5 to 1 ug RNA used random hexamers. An immunoSEQ multiplex PCR generated amplified TCR beta CDR3 products spanning 54 Vbeta and 13 Jbeta. TCRdb re-analysed the immunoSEQ multiplex PCR reads in MiXCR, keeping a single row per CDR3 protein. This table holds over 100,000 distinct CDR3 sequences, approximately 91% found once. Sequenced material: CD4+ T cells from PBMCs. The genes are TRBV19 and TRBJ2-1; tentatively, D is TRBD1 (6 bases). The sequence came from a human donor in good health. CDR3 bases: TGTGCCAGTAGTATCAGTGGCAGGGGAGCGGATGAGCAGTTCTTC. This sequence encodes CASSISGRGADEQFF.